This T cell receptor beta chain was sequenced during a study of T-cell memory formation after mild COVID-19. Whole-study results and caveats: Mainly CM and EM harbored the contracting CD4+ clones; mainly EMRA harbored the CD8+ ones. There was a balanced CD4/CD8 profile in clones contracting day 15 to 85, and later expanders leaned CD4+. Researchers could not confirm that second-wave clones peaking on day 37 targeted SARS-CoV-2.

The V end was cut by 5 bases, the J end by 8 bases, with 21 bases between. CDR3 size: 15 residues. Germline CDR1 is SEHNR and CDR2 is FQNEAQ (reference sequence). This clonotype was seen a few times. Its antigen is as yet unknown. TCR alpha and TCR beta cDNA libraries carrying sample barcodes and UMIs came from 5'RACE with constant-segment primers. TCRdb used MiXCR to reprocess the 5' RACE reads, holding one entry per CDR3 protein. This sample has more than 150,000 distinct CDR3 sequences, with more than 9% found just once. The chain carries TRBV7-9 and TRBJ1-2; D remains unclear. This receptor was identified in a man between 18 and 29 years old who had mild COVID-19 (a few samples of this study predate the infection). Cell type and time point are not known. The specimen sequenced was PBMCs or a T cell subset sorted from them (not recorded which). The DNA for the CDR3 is TGTGCCAGCAGCCCTTCTGCCGGTTCCGTTGGAGGCTACACCTTC. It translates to CASSPSAGSVGGYTF.